Below are 22 T cell receptor beta chains sequenced from a single sample in a study of T cells in Graves' hyperthyroidism and ophthalmopathy. TCR beta CDR3 regions were amplified from RNA. TCR CDR3 regions were first amplified by RT-PCR with HTBI primers. TCRdb re-derived calls from the multiplex PCR reads in MiXCR, one entry per CDR3 protein. This sample has fewer than 300,000 distinct CDR3 sequences, with less than 30% found just once. Sequenced sample: blood. The receptors come from a man aged 40-49 years with Graves' hyperthyroidism that later progressed to Graves' ophthalmopathy.

This chain uses TRBV6-2 or TRBV6-3 with TRBJ2-5; TRBD1 is a possible D gene (6 bases). The CDR3 extends over 15 amino acids. V dropped 6 bases and J dropped 1 base, with 15 bases sitting between them. CDR1 is MNHEY and CDR2 is SVGEGT in the germline V gene. The CDR3 nucleotides are TGTGCCAGCAGCCCCGGACAGTCGACCCAAGAGACCCAGTACTTC. Protein product: CASSPGQSTQETQYF.

V and J are TRBV6-2 or TRBV6-3 and TRBJ1-1, with a tentative D call TRBD1 (5 bases). This CDR3 contains 16 residues. Germline V gene data show CDR1 as MNHEY and CDR2 as SVGEGT. V was pared by 0 bases and J by 0 bases, with 11 bases between. Here the CDR3 reads CASSYSQGAVNTEAFF. For the CDR3, the DNA is TGTGCCAGCAGTTACTCTCAAGGGGCGGTGAACACTGAAGCTTTCTTT.

This clonotype was found many times. The chain couples TRBV6-2 or TRBV6-3 to TRBJ2-5; 12 bases agree with TRBD2. Germline-derived CDR1 and CDR2 are MNHEY and SVGEGT. The CDR3 consists of 15 residues. V trimming: 7 bases; J trimming: 5 bases; junction bases outside the gene matches: 8. CDR3 coding DNA: TGTGCCAGCATGGGCCTAGCGGGAGGGCTGGAGACCCAGTACTTC. This translates into CASMGLAGGLETQYF.

The chain is built from TRBV6-2 or TRBV6-3 and TRBJ1-5; no reliable D call. Deletions cut 8 bases from V and 6 bases from J, with 14 bases between. Germline V gene lookup returns CDR1 MNHEY and CDR2 SVGEGT. The CDR3 loop spans 13 amino acids. CDR3 in DNA: TGTGCCAGCTCTTCCACGGAAAGTCAGCCCCAGCATTTT. It is translated as CASSSTESQPQHF.

This chain links TRBV6-2 or TRBV6-3 with TRBJ2-7; D not certain. The CDR3 is 14 amino acids. V was cut by 6 bases and J by 3 bases, with 15 bases left in between. Germline CDR1 MNHEY, CDR2 SVGEGT. The CDR3 DNA reads as TGTGCCAGCAGCACGACCCCCGTATACTACGAGCAGTACTTC. Its translation is CASSTTPVYYEQYF.

This clonotype was seen ten or more times. The genes are TRBV2 and TRBJ1-6; TRBD1 matches at 9 bases. Germline loops: CDR1 SNHLY, CDR2 FYNNEI. This CDR3 comprises 16 residues. V lost 4 bases and J lost 7; bases outside the gene matches: 8. The CDR3 loop is CASSAGQGSRNSPLHF. In nucleotides, the CDR3 is TGTGCCAGCAGTGCGGGACAGGGTTCTCGCAATTCACCCCTCCACTTT.

This clonotype was counted ten times or more. This chain uses TRBV20-1 with TRBJ2-7; the D gene is possibly TRBD1 (6 bases). V lost 4 bases, J lost 4 bases, and 17 bases lay in between. The CDR3 loop spans 14 amino acids. Per the germline V gene, CDR1 is DFQATT and CDR2 is SNEGSKA (reference sequence). This chain's CDR3 is CSATYEQGRYEQYF. CDR3 nucleotide sequence: TGCAGTGCTACTTACGAGCAGGGGCGGTACGAGCAGTACTTC.

This clonotype was recorded at least ten times. V and J are TRBV28 and TRBJ2-7, with 9 bases lining up with TRBD2. J gave up 0 bases and V 6 bases, and 3 bases lay outside the gene matches. Germline CDR1 reads MDHEN; CDR2 reads SYDVKM. This CDR3 region has 14 residues. DNA of the CDR3: TGTGCCAGCAGGAATAGCGGGAGCTCCTACGAGCAGTACTTC. Its protein product is CASRNSGSSYEQYF.

This clonotype was recorded at least ten times. The J gene is TRBJ1-6, the V gene TRBV2; the D gene is possibly TRBD1 (6 bases). Germline CDR1 reads SNHLY; CDR2 reads FYNNEI. There are 13 residues in the CDR3. Trimming cost V 6 bases and J 6 bases, with 9 bases left between them. CDR3 residues: CASSAGVNSPLHF. CDR3 DNA: TGTGCCAGCAGCGCAGGGGTTAATTCACCCCTCCACTTT.

CDR3 DNA sequence: TGCAGTGCTAGGTCCTTAGGGGAAGAGACCCAGTACTTC. Translating it yields CSARSLGEETQYF. V usage is TRBV20-1 and J usage is TRBJ2-5; possible D gene TRBD1, 5 bases. From germline, CDR1 is DFQATT and CDR2 SNEGSKA (reference sequence). This CDR3 spans 13 amino acids. Between the trimmed V and J ends, which lost 3 bases and 3 bases, there was a span of 11 bases.

This clonotype occurred many times. V usage is TRBV6-4 and J usage is TRBJ2-1; 7 bases match TRBD2. This CDR3 has 15 amino acids. V trimming: 7 bases; J trimming: 4 bases; junction bases outside the gene matches: 10. Germline CDR1 and CDR2: MRHNA and SNTAGT. The CDR3 loop is CASTPTAGAYNEQFF. The CDR3 DNA is TGTGCCAGCACCCCTACGGCGGGAGCTTACAATGAGCAGTTCTTC.

The V and J genes are TRBV7-2 and TRBJ2-5; 7 bases fit TRBD2. V shed 7 bases, J shed 3 bases, and the junction held 11 bases outside the gene matches. Germline-derived CDR1 and CDR2 are SGHTA and FQGNSA. The CDR3 sequence is 15 residues long. The CDR3 DNA is TGTGCCAGCACTCCGGGGTCAAGCGGGGAAGAGACCCAGTACTTC. Its translation is CASTPGSSGEETQYF.

Only a few counts were recorded for this clonotype. The chain employs TRBV6-5 and TRBJ1-1, with D possibly being TRBD1 (6 bases). The germline V gene encodes CDR1 MNHEY and CDR2 SVGAGI. The length of the CDR3 is 15 residues. V lost 4 bases and J 2 bases, leaving 14 bases between the germline ends. The CDR3 DNA follows: TGTGCCAGCAGTTTAATCCGGGACACTAACACTGAAGCTTTCTTT. It translates to CASSLIRDTNTEAFF.

This clonotype was recorded at least ten times. The chain is built from TRBV13 and TRBJ1-2, with 12 bases that match TRBD1. There are 22 residues in the CDR3. From germline, CDR1 is PRHDT and CDR2 FYEKMQ (reference sequence). Trimming took 0 bases from V and 8 from J; bases not matched to a gene: 25. The CDR3 DNA is TGTGCCAGCAGCTTAGGAGCTACCGGGACAGGGGGCATTAGGCGGTGGTCGGCCGGCTACACCTTC. Translating gives CASSLGATGTGGIRRWSAGYTF.

This clonotype has just a few counts. The chain recombines TRBV3-1 with TRBJ1-1; a weak D match, TRBD1 (6 bases). V gave up 1 base and J gave up 7 bases, with 19 bases separating them. Germline V gives CDR1 LGHDT, CDR2 YNNKEL (reference sequence). The CDR3 is 16 residues long. CDR3 in amino acids: CASSQVMFGGSSEAFF. CDR3 bases: TGTGCCAGCAGCCAAGTGATGTTCGGGGGCTCGAGTGAAGCTTTCTTT. Drawing the rest from reference TRBV3-1 and TRBJ1-1, the complete variable domain is DTAVSQTPKYLVTQMGNDKSIKCEQNLGHDTMYWYKQDSKKFLKIMFSYNNKELIINETVPNRFSPKSPDKAHLNLHINSLELGDSAVYFCASSQVMFGGSSEAFFGQGTRLTVV.

This clonotype turned up a few times. The genes are TRBV28 and TRBJ2-7; possible D gene TRBD1, 5 bases. Germline values: CDR1 MDHEN, CDR2 SYDVKM. Trimming left V 3 bases short and J 6 bases short, with 15 bases between. The CDR3 spans 14 residues. CDR3 nucleotides: TGTGCCAGCAGTTTTTTAGGGGCCAGCGCCGAGCAGTACTTC. This sequence encodes CASSFLGASAEQYF.

The CDR3 DNA follows: TGTGCCAGCGCGGGGGACTATGGCTACACCTTC. This sequence encodes CASAGDYGYTF. The chain recombines TRBV6-1 with TRBJ1-2; D is perhaps TRBD1 (5 bases). This CDR3 is 11 amino acids long. Per the germline V gene, CDR1 is MNHNS and CDR2 is SASEGT. V was pared by 8 bases and J by 3 bases, with 7 bases between.

This clonotype has a count of ten or more. The rearrangement joins TRBV24-1 to TRBJ2-7, with 11 positions matching TRBD2. Per the germline V gene, CDR1 is KGHDR and CDR2 is SFDVKD. After removal of 6 bases from V and 3 bases from J, the junction contained 9 bases not matched to a gene. The CDR3 has 16 residues. For the CDR3, the DNA is TGTGCCACCAGTCCGGGACTAGCGGAACCGGACTACGAGCAGTACTTC. Amino acids: CATSPGLAEPDYEQYF.

The V call is TRBV12-5, the J call TRBJ1-1, with D perhaps matching TRBD1 (5 bases). In germline, CDR1 is LGHNT, CDR2 FRNRAP. The CDR3 contains 13 residues. V was pared by 7 bases and J by 4 bases, with 13 bases between. CDR3 in DNA: TGTGCTAGTGCCTCCCAGGGTCGCACTGAAGCTTTCTTT. This sequence encodes CASASQGRTEAFF.

This clonotype was seen repeatedly, ten times or more. CDR3 bases: TGTGCCAGCAGTTTTGGTTCTAGCGGAGAGGCGGAGCAGTACTTC. This encodes CASSFGSSGEAEQYF. The V gene is TRBV12-3 or TRBV12-4, the J gene TRBJ2-7; 7 bases are a match to TRBD2. V dropped 3 bases and J dropped 7; count of bases not matched to a gene: 12. The CDR3 loop spans 15 amino acids.

This clonotype appeared many times. The chain recombines TRBV11-3 with TRBJ1-1, with 9 bases fitting TRBD1. This CDR3 contains 14 residues. V lost 6 bases and J lost 1; bases outside the gene matches: 3. Germline values: CDR1 SGHNT, CDR2 YENEEA. CDR3 DNA: TGTGCCAGCAGGAAGACAGGGGGGAACACTGAAGCTTTCTTT. Protein sequence: CASRKTGGNTEAFF. Using reference TRBV11-3 and TRBJ1-1 for the parts outside the CDR3, the full variable domain is EAGVVQSPRYKIIEKKQPVAFWCNPISGHNTLYWYLQNLGQGPELLIRYENEEAVDDSQLPKDRFSAERLKGVDSTLKIQPAELGDSAVYLCASRKTGGNTEAFFGQGTRLTVV.

This rearrangement joins TRBV7-9 to TRBJ1-1, with D perhaps matching TRBD1 (5 bases). This CDR3 spans 13 amino acids. Trimming took 5 bases from V and 9 from J, leaving 16 bases between them. Germline V gene lookup returns CDR1 SEHNR and CDR2 FQNEAQ (reference sequence). CDR3 amino acids: CASSQSETGKAFF. In nucleotides, the CDR3 is TGTGCCAGCAGCCAATCGGAAACAGGAAAAGCTTTCTTT.